The 20 T cell receptor beta chains below come from one sample, sequenced in a study of blood T cell repertoires in COVID-19. Measured with immunoSEQ multiplex PCR; TCRdb has only the in-frame clones, and not every one. The sample shows 280,000 or so clones, around 87% of them seen only once. The specimen sequenced was PBMCs or T cells enriched from blood (not recorded which). The receptors originated from a young woman with acute COVID-19.

The genes are TRBV18 and TRBJ2-3, with TRBD1 as a possible D gene (6 bases). Germline V gene data show CDR1 as KGHSH and CDR2 as LQKENI. The V end lost 4 bases, the J end lost 4 bases, and 12 bases lay between the germline ends. The CDR3 sequence is 14 residues long. The CDR3 nucleotides are TGTGCCAGCTCACTGGTCACAGGGTCAGATACGCAGTATTTT. Amino acids: CASSLVTGSDTQYF.

The chain couples TRBV10-3 to TRBJ1-1, with a possible D match to TRBD1 (5 bases). This CDR3 is 13 amino acids long. Germline lookup yields CDR1 ENHRY and CDR2 SYGVKD. Trimming took off 5 bases at V and 1 base at J, with 8 bases between the two ends. In nucleotides, the CDR3 is TGTGCCATCAGTACTACAGGGAACACTGAAGCTTTCTTT. Its translation is CAISTTGNTEAFF.

The rearrangement joins TRBV2 to TRBJ1-5, with TRBD1 matching over 7 bases. Trimming at V came to 7 bases and at J to 2 bases, leaving 2 bases not matched to a gene. Germline V gene lookup returns CDR1 SNHLY and CDR2 FYNNEI. The CDR3 totals 13 residues. CDR3 loop: CASNDRGNQPQHF. For the CDR3, the DNA is TGTGCCAGCAACGACAGGGGCAATCAGCCCCAGCATTTT. Full variable domain (rest looked up from reference TRBV2 and TRBJ1-5): EPEVTQTPSHQVTQMGQEVILRCVPISNHLYFYWYRQILGQKVEFLVSFYNNEISEKSEIFDDQFSVERPDGSNFTLKIRSTKLEDSAMYFCASNDRGNQPQHFGDGTRLSIL.

CDR3 in amino acids: CASSLGSGVHQPQHF. Written as DNA, the CDR3 is TGTGCCAGCAGCTTGGGGTCAGGGGTTCATCAGCCCCAGCATTTT. The chain carries TRBV5-5 and TRBJ1-5; perhaps TRBD1 as D (6 bases). Trimming pared 0 bases from V and 5 bases from J, leaving 12 bases between. This CDR3 has 15 amino acids. Germline-derived CDR1 and CDR2 are SGHKS and YYEKEE (reference sequence). Full variable domain (remainder filled in from reference TRBV5-5 and TRBJ1-5): DAGVTQSPTHLIKTRGQQVTLRCSPISGHKSVSWYQQVLGQGPQFIFQYYEKEERGRGNFPDRFSARQFPNYSSELNVNALLLGDSALYLCASSLGSGVHQPQHFGDGTRLSIL.

The chain couples TRBV6-5 to TRBJ1-2; 7 nucleotides line up with TRBD1. V was pared by 0 bases and J by 3 bases, with 4 bases of the junction left unmatched. The V gene's germline CDR1 is MNHEY and CDR2 SVGAGI. CDR3 length: 15 residues. Here the CDR3 reads CASSYSQGGDYGYTF. DNA for the CDR3: TGTGCCAGCAGTTACTCTCAAGGGGGCGACTATGGCTACACCTTC.

V is TRBV14 and J is TRBJ2-1; D uncertain. The germline V gene encodes CDR1 SGHDN and CDR2 FVKESK. V lost 2 bases and J 3 bases, leaving 8 bases between the germline ends. The CDR3 is 14 amino acids. CDR3 nucleotides: TGTGCCAGCAGCCAATCCCATCACTACAATGAGCAGTTCTTC. It codes for CASSQSHHYNEQFF.

The CDR3 region has the DNA TGCGCCAGCAGCCGGGGGGTTGTGGAAAAACTGTTTTTT. It yields the protein CASSRGVVEKLFF. The rearrangement joins TRBV4-1 to TRBJ1-4; D is perhaps TRBD1 (5 bases). This CDR3 has 13 amino acids. V was shortened by 4 bases and J by 8 bases, with 11 bases between the two germline ends. Looked up from germline, CDR1 is MGHRA and CDR2 is YSYEKL.

This sequence joins TRBV9 and TRBJ1-1, with TRBD1 as a possible D gene (5 bases). Germline V gives CDR1 SGDLS, CDR2 YYNGEE. Trimming pared 8 bases from V and 1 base from J, leaving 12 bases between. The CDR3 has 13 amino acids. The CDR3 DNA reads as TGTGCCAGTGGGGGACTCCCGAACACTGAAGCTTTCTTT. It codes for CASGGLPNTEAFF.

CDR3 sequence (DNA): TGTGCCAGCTCACCACCAGAGCCGACTAGCCTTCTTACCGGGGAGCTGTTTTTT. Translated: CASSPPEPTSLLTGELFF. V and J are TRBV18 and TRBJ2-2, with 7 bases matching TRBD2. Per germline, CDR1 KGHSH and CDR2 LQKENI. The CDR3 has 18 residues. With 0 bases clipped from V and 5 bases from J, the junction kept 12 bases outside the gene matches.

The CDR3 DNA follows: TGTGCCTGGAGTGCAGGGTATAATTCACCCCTCCACTTT. It codes for CAWSAGYNSPLHF. V is TRBV30 and J is TRBJ1-6, with TRBD1 as a possible D gene (5 bases). The length of the CDR3 is 13 residues. Per germline, CDR1 GTSNPN and CDR2 SVGIG (reference sequence). V lost 1 base and J lost 4, with 5 bases in between. Full variable domain (rest looked up from reference TRBV30 and TRBJ1-6): SQTIHQWPATLVQPVGSPLSLECTVEGTSNPNLYWYRQAAGRGLQLLFYSVGIGQISSEVPQNLSASRPQDRQFILSSKKLLLSDSGFYLCAWSAGYNSPLHFGNGTRLTVT.

This chain joins TRBV7-2 and TRBJ1-2; D is perhaps TRBD1 (5 bases). CDR3 length: 14 amino acids. In germline, CDR1 is SGHTA, CDR2 FQGNSA. V lost 7 bases to trimming and J lost 0 bases, with 12 bases between them. DNA of the CDR3: TGTGCCAGCACCCTGGACACAGCTAACTATGGCTACACCTTC. Protein: CASTLDTANYGYTF.

This clone appeared a single time. The chain couples TRBV7-9 to TRBJ2-1, with TRBD2 identical over 9 bases. Trimming removed 9 bases from V and 6 bases from J; junction bases left unmatched: 6. The germline V gene encodes CDR1 SEHNR and CDR2 FQNEAQ (reference sequence). This CDR3 has 13 residues. The CDR3 spells CASDSGSGNEQFF. The CDR3 DNA sequence: TGTGCCAGTGATAGCGGGAGCGGCAATGAGCAGTTCTTC.

J is TRBJ2-1 and V is TRBV27; 7 nucleotides agree with TRBD2. Germline CDR1 and CDR2: MNHEY and SMNVEV (reference sequence). The CDR3 length is 16 residues. V shed 5 bases and J 5 bases; nucleotides not matched to a gene: 12. The CDR3 region is CASSLAVGTTHNEQFF. CDR3 bases: TGTGCCAGCAGTCTAGCGGTGGGGACTACCCACAATGAGCAGTTCTTC.

The chain couples TRBV3-1 (or the pseudogene TRBV3-2) to TRBJ2-3, with TRBD2 identical over 7 bases. The CDR3 runs 15 residues. Trimming cost V 5 bases and J 6 bases; bases outside gene matches: 11. Per germline, CDR1 LGHDT and CDR2 YNNKEL (reference sequence). The CDR3 DNA reads TGTGCCAGCAGCAGAGATTGGCGGGAGACGGATACGCAGTATTTT. This gives the protein CASSRDWRETDTQYF.

The rearrangement uses TRBV10-2 and TRBJ2-1, with 15 bases aligning to TRBD2. The J segment lost 7 bases and the V segment lost 7 bases, leaving 8 bases of the junction unmatched. This CDR3 has 16 residues. Germline V gene sequence: CDR1 WSHSY, CDR2 SAAADI. In nucleotides, the CDR3 is TGCGCCAGCAACGGACTAGCGGGAGGGCCGGGGAATGAGCAGTTCTTC. Its protein is CASNGLAGGPGNEQFF.

The V call is TRBV11-2, the J call TRBJ1-6; TRBD1 is a possible D gene (5 bases). Per the germline V gene, CDR1 is SGHAT and CDR2 is FQNNGV. Trimming cost V 0 bases and J 0 bases, with 9 bases left between them. The CDR3 length is 17 residues. The CDR3, as DNA: TGTGCCAGCAGCTTAGAGGGGCCCAGCTCCTATAATTCACCCCTCCACTTT. Residues: CASSLEGPSSYNSPLHF. The full variable domain, its missing parts supplied by reference TRBV11-2 and TRBJ1-6, is EAGVAQSPRYKIIEKRQSVAFWCNPISGHATLYWYQQILGQGPKLLIQFQNNGVVDDSQLPKDRFSAERLKGVDSTLKIQPAKLEDSAVYLCASSLEGPSSYNSPLHFGNGTRLTVT.

This chain links TRBV7-2 with TRBJ2-7; 8 nucleotides agree with TRBD2. V shed 5 bases, J shed 2 bases, and the junction held 11 bases outside the gene matches. The CDR3 is 16 amino acids. The germline CDR1 and CDR2 sequences are SGHTA and FQGNSA. The DNA for the CDR3 is TGTGCCAGCAGCGTCGGTGGGGCGGGAGGACCCTACGAGCAGTACTTC. This translates into CASSVGGAGGPYEQYF.

The chain carries TRBV5-1 and TRBJ2-7, with no clear D. Germline V gene data show CDR1 as SGHRS and CDR2 as YFSETQ. CDR3 length equals 15 residues. V shed 5 bases and J shed 3 bases, with 18 bases lying between them. CDR3: CASRSGTSAYYEQYF. The CDR3 DNA sequence: TGCGCCAGCAGGTCCGGAACCAGCGCCTACTACGAGCAGTACTTC. Full variable domain (rest looked up from reference TRBV5-1 and TRBJ2-7): KAGVTQTPRYLIKTRGQQVTLSCSPISGHRSVSWYQQTPGQGLQFLFEYFSETQRNKGNFPGRFSGRQFSNSRSEMNVSTLELGDSALYLCASRSGTSAYYEQYFGPGTRLTVT.

The genes are TRBV3-1 (or the pseudogene TRBV3-2) and TRBJ2-1; 10 bases map to TRBD2. V dropped 0 bases and J dropped 2; count of bases not matched to a gene: 4. This CDR3 has 17 residues. Germline V gives CDR1 LGHDT, CDR2 YNNKEL (reference sequence). The DNA of the CDR3 is TGTGCCAGCAGCCAAGAAGCGGGACTAGCGACCTACAATGAGCAGTTCTTC. Amino acids: CASSQEAGLATYNEQFF.

The chain is built from TRBV29-1 and TRBJ2-7; 10 positions match TRBD2. Germline lookup yields CDR1 SQVTM and CDR2 ANQGSEA. V lost 7 bases and J lost 5; bases outside the gene matches: 8. There are 13 residues in the CDR3. This CDR3 reads CSARAGGRHEQYF. For the CDR3, the DNA is TGCAGCGCTAGAGCGGGAGGGAGACACGAGCAGTACTTC.